A single sample is the source of the 18 T cell receptor beta chains below, sequenced in a study of T-cell reconstitution after alpha-beta-depleted transplantation in children. Researchers prepared the TCRbeta library using unique molecular identifiers, the study reports. In TCRdb, the PCR reads were re-called with MiXCR into one record per CDR3 protein. This sample has almost 500,000 distinct CDR3 sequences; approximately 12% occur once, and the top ten carry more than 5.5%. The specimen was PBMCs from the stem cell graft donor, collected from the stem cell graft. The receptor source for this set is a human donor who donated a stem cell graft to a child with combined immunodeficiency.

This clonotype was recorded at least ten times. The gene calls are TRBV29-1 and TRBJ2-1, with TRBD1 identical over 8 bases. Germline V lookup: CDR1 SQVTM, CDR2 ANQGSEA. Trimming removed 7 bases from V and 6 bases from J; junction bases left unmatched: 8. The CDR3 has 13 amino acids. CDR3 in DNA: TGCAGCGGGGAGACAGGGGTAGGCAATGAGCAGTTCTTC. Translating it yields CSGETGVGNEQFF.

This clonotype has more than one count but fewer than ten. This chain connects TRBV12-3 or TRBV12-4 to TRBJ2-3, with 13 bases identical to TRBD2. Losses at the gene ends were 5 bases for V and 4 bases for J; bases not matched to a gene: 12. The CDR3 length is 18 residues. This CDR3 is CASSPHTTSGGAADTQYF. CDR3 nucleotides: TGTGCCAGCAGTCCTCACACCACTAGCGGGGGGGCCGCAGATACGCAGTATTTT.

The chain has TRBV7-2 and TRBJ2-1, with D maybe TRBD1 (6 bases). This CDR3 is built from 15 residues. CDR1 and CDR2 from the germline V gene are SGHTA and FQGNSA. Deletions cut 1 base from V and 7 bases from J, with 14 bases between. The CDR3 DNA follows: TGTGCCAGCAGCTTAGGGCTGGGGGCGCAGAATGAGCAGTTCTTC. Residues: CASSLGLGAQNEQFF.

The sample holds a few counts of this clonotype. This rearrangement joins TRBV4-3 to TRBJ2-1, with D uncertain. CDR1 is LGHNA, CDR2 YSLEER, per germline. The ends were cut back, 5 bases at V and 0 bases at J, with 14 bases in the middle. The CDR3 contains 16 residues. This CDR3 reads CASSASRLGSYNEQFF. CDR3 nucleotide sequence: TGCGCCAGCAGCGCAAGCCGCCTCGGCTCCTACAATGAGCAGTTCTTC.

This chain links TRBV7-2 with TRBJ2-3; 11 bases are a match to TRBD2. This CDR3 has 16 amino acids. The V gene end was trimmed by 6 bases and the J gene end by 8 bases; junction bases not matched to a gene: 13. Germline V CDR1 and CDR2: SGHTA, FQGNSA. In nucleotides, the CDR3 is TGTGCCAGCAGGACTACTAGCGGGGGAGCAGGGGGTACGCAGTATTTT. Its translation: CASRTTSGGAGGTQYF.

Remarks on this clonotype: This sequence may be a read error, since a much larger clone differs from it by one base. The genes are TRBV4-2 and TRBJ2-7; D is perhaps TRBD1 or TRBD2 (5 bases each). Between the trimmed V and J ends, which lost 4 bases and 3 bases, there was a span of 10 bases. Per germline, CDR1 LGHNA and CDR2 YNFKEQ. The CDR3 consists of 13 residues. This CDR3 is CASSPGTHYEQYF. Here the CDR3 DNA reads TGTGCCAGCAGCCCCGGGACCCACTACGAGCAGTACTTC.

This clonotype was counted only a few times. The chain links TRBV12-3 or TRBV12-4 to TRBJ2-5; TRBD1 matches 8 bases. V shed 4 bases and J 0 bases; nucleotides not matched to a gene: 1. This CDR3 spans 14 amino acids. CDR3 protein: CASSWGQDQETQYF. DNA for the CDR3: TGTGCCAGCAGTTGGGGACAGGACCAAGAGACCCAGTACTTC.

This chain uses TRBV12-3 or TRBV12-4 with TRBJ1-5, with D perhaps TRBD1 (6 bases). V shed 6 bases and J shed 2 bases, with 17 bases lying between them. The CDR3 totals 16 residues. This CDR3 is CASSPGTPPRNQPQHF. CDR3 nucleotides: TGTGCCAGCAGCCCCGGGACACCACCCCGCAATCAGCCCCAGCATTTT.

In this sample, this clonotype turned up many times. The chain employs TRBV4-3 and TRBJ2-1; 10 positions match TRBD2. Germline lookup yields CDR1 LGHNA and CDR2 YSLEER. Germline trimming cut 4 bases from V and 2 bases from J; bases unmatched to any gene: 2. The CDR3 has 15 amino acids. The CDR3 nucleotides read TGCGCCAGCAGCCTAACTAGCGGGACCTACAATGAGCAGTTCTTC. This encodes CASSLTSGTYNEQFF.

The DNA of the CDR3 is TGCAGTGCTCCCCGGGGTCCCATGAACACTGAAGCTTTCTTT. Protein: CSAPRGPMNTEAFF. This chain joins TRBV20-1 and TRBJ1-1; D gene unclear. This CDR3 spans 14 amino acids. The V gene lost 5 bases and the J gene lost 0 bases, with 13 bases spanning the gap. Germline CDR1 is DFQATT and CDR2 is SNEGSKA (reference sequence).

Many counts were recorded for this clonotype. The gene calls are TRBV12-3 or TRBV12-4 and TRBJ2-1; D uncertain. V was cut by 3 bases and J by 7 bases, with 7 bases left in between. The CDR3 is 12 residues long. The DNA for the CDR3 is TGTGCCAGCAGTTTGGGTATTAATGAGCAGTTCTTC. As protein: CASSLGINEQFF.

The V gene is TRBV12-3 or TRBV12-4, the J gene TRBJ2-3, with D unresolved. The CDR3 sequence is 15 residues long. V was pared by 5 bases and J by 0 bases, with 12 bases between. Here the CDR3 reads CASSPHLTSTDTQYF. CDR3 DNA: TGTGCCAGCAGTCCCCACCTCACTAGCACAGATACGCAGTATTTT.

This clonotype occurred a few times. J is TRBJ1-2 and V is TRBV28, with D perhaps matching TRBD1 (5 bases). V dropped 4 bases and J dropped 2 bases, with 17 bases sitting between them. CDR1 MDHEN and CDR2 SYDVKM come from the germline V gene. The CDR3 runs to 16 residues. As DNA, the CDR3 is TGTGCCAGCAGTTCTCGTCGGGGGGGAGGAAACTATGGCTACACCTTC. The encoded protein is CASSSRRGGGNYGYTF.

The chain has TRBV14 and TRBJ2-5; no firm D call. The V gene lost 1 base and the J gene lost 5 bases, with 11 bases spanning the gap. The CDR3 sequence is 14 residues long. The germline CDR1 and CDR2 sequences are SGHDN and FVKESK. CDR3 nucleotides: TGTGCCAGCAGCCAAGTAGGAGTTTCCGAGACCCAGTACTTC. Amino acids: CASSQVGVSETQYF.

The chain combines TRBV12-3 or TRBV12-4 with TRBJ2-7; weak D call: TRBD1 (6 bases). Trimming stripped 5 bases from V and 4 bases from J, with 15 bases between. This CDR3 is 14 amino acids long. DNA of the CDR3: TGTGCCAGCAGTCCCCACCAACAGGGTTACGAGCAGTACTTC. Amino acids: CASSPHQQGYEQYF.

This clonotype appeared a few times. The V gene is TRBV12-3 or TRBV12-4, the J gene TRBJ1-4; no reliable D call. The CDR3 is 13 residues long. Trimming cost V 5 bases and J 5 bases, with 9 bases left between them. CDR3 region: CASSLQINEKLFF. DNA for the CDR3: TGTGCCAGCAGTCTACAAATAAATGAAAAACTGTTTTTT.

CDR3 amino acids: CASSLEARGGGDTQYF. The CDR3 DNA is TGTGCCAGCAGTTTAGAAGCGAGGGGCGGGGGAGATACGCAGTATTTT. The rearrangement joins TRBV12-3 or TRBV12-4 to TRBJ2-3, with TRBD2 matching over 7 bases. With 1 base clipped from V and 5 bases from J, the junction kept 9 bases outside the gene matches. The CDR3 is made up of 16 amino acids.

This chain links TRBV29-1 with TRBJ2-5, with TRBD1 matching over 8 bases. Trimming removed 6 bases from V and 4 bases from J; junction bases left unmatched: 4. The CDR3 totals 12 residues. CDR1 SQVTM and CDR2 ANQGSEA come from the germline V gene. CDR3 residues: CSVTGVGETQYF. The CDR3 coding sequence is TGCAGCGTGACAGGGGTAGGAGAGACCCAGTACTTC.